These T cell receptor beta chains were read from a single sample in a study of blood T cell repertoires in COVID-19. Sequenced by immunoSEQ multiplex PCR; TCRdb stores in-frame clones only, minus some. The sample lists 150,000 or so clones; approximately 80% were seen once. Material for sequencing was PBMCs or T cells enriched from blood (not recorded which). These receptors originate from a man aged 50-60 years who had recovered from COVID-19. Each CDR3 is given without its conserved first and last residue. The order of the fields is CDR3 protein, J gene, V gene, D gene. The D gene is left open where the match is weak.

CDR3aa: ASSLGGGAENEQF
j_gene: TRBJ2-1
v_gene: TRBV18
d_gene: TRBD2

CDR3aa: ASSKRGQGALDTQY
j_gene: TRBJ2-3
v_gene: TRBV5-1
d_gene: TRBD1

CDR3aa: ASSSGGTSASYEQY
j_gene: TRBJ2-7
v_gene: TRBV28
d_gene: TRBD2

CDR3aa: ASSVDRVNTGELF
j_gene: TRBJ2-2
v_gene: TRBV7-9
d_gene: TRBD1

CDR3aa: ASTPQGGYGYT
j_gene: TRBJ1-2
v_gene: TRBV6-5
d_gene: TRBD1

CDR3aa: ASSPGGYQPQH
j_gene: TRBJ1-5
v_gene: TRBV18
d_gene: .

CDR3aa: AWIGDRRGNTEAF
j_gene: TRBJ1-1
v_gene: TRBV30
d_gene: TRBD1

CDR3aa: ASMPGRDSYEQY
j_gene: TRBJ2-7
v_gene: TRBV27
d_gene: .

CDR3aa: ASSIDPWGPGYT
j_gene: TRBJ1-2
v_gene: TRBV19
d_gene: .

CDR3aa: ASMTGTYEQY
j_gene: TRBJ2-7
v_gene: TRBV5-1
d_gene: TRBD1

CDR3aa: AISDPVQREALGEQF
j_gene: TRBJ2-1
v_gene: TRBV10-3
d_gene: TRBD2

CDR3aa: ASTRDRSEAF
j_gene: TRBJ1-1
v_gene: TRBV5-1
d_gene: TRBD1

CDR3aa: ASRTGGSSGNTIY
j_gene: TRBJ1-3
v_gene: TRBV28
d_gene: TRBD1

CDR3aa: ASSPREARADTQY
j_gene: TRBJ2-3
v_gene: TRBV11-1
d_gene: TRBD2

CDR3aa: ACSQGGSREKLF
j_gene: TRBJ1-4
v_gene: TRBV30
d_gene: .

CDR3aa: ASSQQGLYGYT
j_gene: TRBJ1-2
v_gene: TRBV3-1/TRBV3-2
d_gene: .

CDR3aa: ASSLRLAGGRGEGRF
j_gene: TRBJ2-1
v_gene: TRBV7-8
d_gene: TRBD2

CDR3aa: ASDRGLVDGYT
j_gene: TRBJ1-2
v_gene: TRBV28
d_gene: TRBD1

CDR3aa: ASSMGTGLITDTQY
j_gene: TRBJ2-3
v_gene: TRBV5-6
d_gene: TRBD1

CDR3aa: ASSPLIGVQQETQY
j_gene: TRBJ2-5
v_gene: TRBV27
d_gene: .

CDR3aa: SASPGGTEAF
j_gene: TRBJ1-1
v_gene: TRBV20-1
d_gene: .

CDR3aa: ASSIGRGEQY
j_gene: TRBJ2-7
v_gene: TRBV19
d_gene: .

CDR3aa: ASTRTTRSGSSYNEQF
j_gene: TRBJ2-1
v_gene: TRBV2
d_gene: .

CDR3aa: ASSFGAGNTEAF
j_gene: TRBJ1-1
v_gene: TRBV27
d_gene: .

CDR3aa: ASNNRRGGQETQY
j_gene: TRBJ2-5
v_gene: TRBV6-5
d_gene: .

CDR3aa: ASSSSGGANEKLF
j_gene: TRBJ1-4
v_gene: TRBV5-1
d_gene: .

CDR3aa: ASSESSGRALEQY
j_gene: TRBJ2-7
v_gene: TRBV10-1
d_gene: TRBD2

CDR3aa: ATSVAGLDTQY
j_gene: TRBJ2-3
v_gene: TRBV24-1
d_gene: .

CDR3aa: ASSRGQPLEPQH
j_gene: TRBJ1-5
v_gene: TRBV28
d_gene: TRBD1

CDR3aa: ASSQVAGETQY
j_gene: TRBJ2-5
v_gene: TRBV4-2
d_gene: .

CDR3aa: ASSSPGTEYLGYT
j_gene: TRBJ1-2
v_gene: TRBV7-9
d_gene: TRBD1

CDR3aa: ASSVGGLSSYNEQF
j_gene: TRBJ2-1
v_gene: TRBV28
d_gene: .

CDR3aa: ASSLDGSIVSYEQY
j_gene: TRBJ2-7
v_gene: TRBV5-1
d_gene: .

CDR3aa: ASTEGASYGYT
j_gene: TRBJ1-2
v_gene: TRBV5-1
d_gene: TRBD1

CDR3aa: ASIPGQGRRGANVLT
j_gene: TRBJ2-6
v_gene: TRBV19
d_gene: TRBD1

CDR3aa: ASSQETANTEAF
j_gene: TRBJ1-1
v_gene: TRBV7-6
d_gene: .

CDR3aa: ASSLDLSPQGYNEQF
j_gene: TRBJ2-1
v_gene: TRBV11-2
d_gene: .

CDR3aa: ASSGTSGRVSSYNEQF
j_gene: TRBJ2-1
v_gene: TRBV28
d_gene: TRBD2

CDR3aa: ASSTTTGTGKYEQY
j_gene: TRBJ2-7
v_gene: TRBV19
d_gene: TRBD1

CDR3aa: ASSAQGGPNTEAF
j_gene: TRBJ1-1
v_gene: TRBV27
d_gene: TRBD1

CDR3aa: ASSLSAGTGVNLDEKLF
j_gene: TRBJ1-4
v_gene: TRBV28
d_gene: TRBD1

CDR3aa: ASSSAYEQY
j_gene: TRBJ2-7
v_gene: TRBV5-6
d_gene: .

CDR3aa: ASSFSAGYTGELF
j_gene: TRBJ2-2
v_gene: TRBV27
d_gene: .